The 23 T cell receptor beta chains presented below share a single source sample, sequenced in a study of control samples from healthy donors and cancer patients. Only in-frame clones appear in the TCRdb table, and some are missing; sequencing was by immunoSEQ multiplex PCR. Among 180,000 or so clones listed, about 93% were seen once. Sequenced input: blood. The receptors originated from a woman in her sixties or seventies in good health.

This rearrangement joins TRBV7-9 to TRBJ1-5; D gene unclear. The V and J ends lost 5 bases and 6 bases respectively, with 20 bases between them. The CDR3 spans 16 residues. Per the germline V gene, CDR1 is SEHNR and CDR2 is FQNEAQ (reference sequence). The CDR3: CASSATARNGSQPQHF. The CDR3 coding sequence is TGTGCCAGCAGCGCCACAGCCAGAAACGGAAGTCAGCCCCAGCATTTT. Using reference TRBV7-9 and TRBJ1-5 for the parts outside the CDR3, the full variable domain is DTGVSQNPRHKITKRGQNVTFRCDPISEHNRLYWYRQTLGQGPEFLTYFQNEAQLEKSRLLSDRFSAERPKGSFSTLEIQRTEQGDSAMYLCASSATARNGSQPQHFGDGTRLSIL.

The CDR3 region is CASSQEPSSSYNEQFF. In nucleotides, the CDR3 is TGCGCCAGCAGCCAAGAACCTAGTTCCTCCTACAATGAGCAGTTCTTC. The J gene is TRBJ2-1, the V gene TRBV4-3; no clear D gene. Germline loops: CDR1 LGHNA, CDR2 YSLEER. Trimming took 0 bases from V and 0 from J, leaving 9 bases between them. This CDR3 comprises 16 residues.

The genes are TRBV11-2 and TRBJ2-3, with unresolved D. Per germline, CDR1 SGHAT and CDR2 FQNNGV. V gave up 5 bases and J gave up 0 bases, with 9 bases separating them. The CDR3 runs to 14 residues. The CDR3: CASSPTSSTDTQYF. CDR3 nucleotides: TGTGCCAGCAGCCCAACTTCTAGCACAGATACGCAGTATTTT.

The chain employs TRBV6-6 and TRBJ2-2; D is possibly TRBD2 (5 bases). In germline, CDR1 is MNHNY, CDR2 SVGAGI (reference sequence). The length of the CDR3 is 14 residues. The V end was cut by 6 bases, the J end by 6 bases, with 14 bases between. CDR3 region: CASSFRDGPGELFF. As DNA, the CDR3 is TGTGCCAGCAGCTTCCGGGATGGGCCCGGGGAGCTGTTTTTT.

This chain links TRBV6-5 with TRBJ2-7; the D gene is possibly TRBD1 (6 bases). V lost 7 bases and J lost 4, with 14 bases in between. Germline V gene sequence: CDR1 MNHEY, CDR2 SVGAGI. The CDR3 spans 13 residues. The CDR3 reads CASIGQGSYEQYF. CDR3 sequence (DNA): TGTGCCAGCATTGGGCAGGGGTCATACGAGCAGTACTTC.

The CDR3: CASSLVLGTNYGYTF. CDR3 in DNA: TGTGCCAGCAGCTTAGTTCTAGGGACCAACTATGGCTACACCTTC. The chain is built from TRBV7-2 and TRBJ1-2, with D possibly being TRBD1 (5 bases). Germline loops: CDR1 SGHTA, CDR2 FQGNSA. The CDR3 contains 15 residues. V was shortened by 1 base and J by 2 bases, with 11 bases between the two germline ends.

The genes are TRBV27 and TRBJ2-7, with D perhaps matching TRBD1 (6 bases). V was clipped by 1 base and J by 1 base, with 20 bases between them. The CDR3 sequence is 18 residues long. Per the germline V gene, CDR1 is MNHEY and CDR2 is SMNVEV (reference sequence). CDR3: CASSLLARGVRDSYEQYF. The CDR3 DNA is TGTGCCAGCAGTTTATTGGCCAGGGGAGTTAGGGATTCCTACGAGCAGTACTTC.

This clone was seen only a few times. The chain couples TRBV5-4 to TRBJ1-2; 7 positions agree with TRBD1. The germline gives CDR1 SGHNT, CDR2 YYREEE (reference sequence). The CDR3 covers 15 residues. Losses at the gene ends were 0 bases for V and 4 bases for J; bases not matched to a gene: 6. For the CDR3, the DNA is TGTGCCAGCAGCTTGGGACAGGGCTCGGGCTATGGCTACACCTTC. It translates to CASSLGQGSGYGYTF.

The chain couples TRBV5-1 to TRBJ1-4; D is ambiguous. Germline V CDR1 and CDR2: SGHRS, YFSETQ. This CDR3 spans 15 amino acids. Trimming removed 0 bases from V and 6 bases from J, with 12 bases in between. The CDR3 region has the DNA TGCGCCAGCAGCTTGGCGGCAGCCTTTGATGAAAAACTGTTTTTT. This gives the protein CASSLAAAFDEKLFF.

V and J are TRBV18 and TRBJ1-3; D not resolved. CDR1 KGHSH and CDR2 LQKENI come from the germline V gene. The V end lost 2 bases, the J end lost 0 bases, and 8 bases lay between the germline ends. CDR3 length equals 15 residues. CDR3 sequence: CASSPDQSSGNTIYF. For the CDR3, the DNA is TGTGCCAGCTCACCAGACCAATCCTCTGGAAACACCATATATTTT.

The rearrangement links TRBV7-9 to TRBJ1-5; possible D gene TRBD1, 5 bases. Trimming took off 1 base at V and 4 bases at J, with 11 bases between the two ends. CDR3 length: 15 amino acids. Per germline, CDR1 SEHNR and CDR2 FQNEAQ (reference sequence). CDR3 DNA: TGTGCCAGCAGCTTAGAGGGGTCATCAAATCAGCCCCAGCATTTT. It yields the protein CASSLEGSSNQPQHF.

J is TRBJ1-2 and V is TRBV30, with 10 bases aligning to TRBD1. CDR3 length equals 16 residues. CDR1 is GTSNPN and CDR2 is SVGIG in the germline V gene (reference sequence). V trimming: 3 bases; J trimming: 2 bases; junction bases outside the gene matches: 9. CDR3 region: CAWRALGQGINYGYTF. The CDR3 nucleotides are TGTGCCTGGAGAGCCTTGGGACAGGGGATCAACTATGGCTACACCTTC.

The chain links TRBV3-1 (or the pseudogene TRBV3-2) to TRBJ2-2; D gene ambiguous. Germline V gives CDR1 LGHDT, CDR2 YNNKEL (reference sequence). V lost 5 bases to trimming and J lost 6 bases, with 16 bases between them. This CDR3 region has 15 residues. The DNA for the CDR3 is TGTGCCAGCAGCGCTCGGTTTCCAGAGGCCGGGGAGCTGTTTTTT. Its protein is CASSARFPEAGELFF.

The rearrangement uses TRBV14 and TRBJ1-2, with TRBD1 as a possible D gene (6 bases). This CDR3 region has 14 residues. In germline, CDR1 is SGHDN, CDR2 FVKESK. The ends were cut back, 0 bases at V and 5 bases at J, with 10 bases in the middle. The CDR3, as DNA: TGTGCCAGCAGCCAAGAAACAGGGATTTATGGCTACACCTTC. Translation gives CASSQETGIYGYTF. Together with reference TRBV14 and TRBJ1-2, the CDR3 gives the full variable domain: EAGVTQFPSHSVIEKGQTVTLRCDPISGHDNLYWYRRVMGKEIKFLLHFVKESKQDESGMPNNRFLAERTGGTYSTLKVQPAELEDSGVYFCASSQETGIYGYTFGSGTRLTVV.

The CDR3 loop is CATSRDYPGGGNTIYF. CDR3 nucleotide sequence: TGTGCCACCAGCAGAGATTACCCAGGGGGTGGAAACACCATATATTTT. This chain uses TRBV15 with TRBJ1-3; 7 bases line up with TRBD1. V lost 0 bases, J lost 3 bases, and 5 bases stayed unmatched. The CDR3 contains 16 residues. Germline CDR1 is LNHNV and CDR2 is YYDKDF (reference sequence).

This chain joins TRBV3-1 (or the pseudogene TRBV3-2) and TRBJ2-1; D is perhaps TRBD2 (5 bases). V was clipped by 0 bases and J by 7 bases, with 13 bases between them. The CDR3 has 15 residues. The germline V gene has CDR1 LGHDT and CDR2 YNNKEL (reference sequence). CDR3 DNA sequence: TGTGCCAGCAGCCAAGAAGGTCACACGGGGAATGAGCAGTTCTTC. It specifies CASSQEGHTGNEQFF.

The CDR3 coding sequence is TGTGCCAGCAGGATAGACAGGGGGGACTACAATGAGCAGTTCTTC. This translates into CASRIDRGDYNEQFF. The chain couples TRBV2 to TRBJ2-1; TRBD1 matches at 9 bases. V lost 6 bases to trimming and J lost 3 bases; unmatched junction nucleotides: 6. CDR3 length: 15 amino acids. The V gene's germline CDR1 is SNHLY and CDR2 FYNNEI.

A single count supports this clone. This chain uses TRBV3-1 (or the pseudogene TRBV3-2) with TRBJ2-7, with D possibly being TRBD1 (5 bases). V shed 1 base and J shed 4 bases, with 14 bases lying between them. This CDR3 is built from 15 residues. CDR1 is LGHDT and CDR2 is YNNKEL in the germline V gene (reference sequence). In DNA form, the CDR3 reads TGTGCCAGCAGCCAAGTTTTCCAGGGTGGGTACGAGCAGTACTTC. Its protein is CASSQVFQGGYEQYF.

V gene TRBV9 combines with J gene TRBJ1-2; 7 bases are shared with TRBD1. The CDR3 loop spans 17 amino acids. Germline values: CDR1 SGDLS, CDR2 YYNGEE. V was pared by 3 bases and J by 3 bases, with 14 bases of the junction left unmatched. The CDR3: CASSARSTPDRYYGYTF. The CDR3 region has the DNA TGTGCCAGCAGCGCAAGATCAACCCCGGACAGGTACTATGGCTACACCTTC.

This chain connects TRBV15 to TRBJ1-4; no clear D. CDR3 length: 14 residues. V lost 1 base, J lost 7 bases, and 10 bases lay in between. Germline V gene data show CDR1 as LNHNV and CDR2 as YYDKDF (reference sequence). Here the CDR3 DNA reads TGTGCCACCAGCAGAGGATCTATTACTGAAAAACTGTTTTTT. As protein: CATSRGSITEKLFF.

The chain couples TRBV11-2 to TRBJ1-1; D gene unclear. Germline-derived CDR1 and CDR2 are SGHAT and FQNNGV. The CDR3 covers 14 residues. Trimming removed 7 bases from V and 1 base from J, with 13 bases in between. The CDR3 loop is CASTKSSGNTEAFF. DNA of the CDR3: TGTGCCAGCACCAAGTCCTCGGGGAACACTGAAGCTTTCTTT.

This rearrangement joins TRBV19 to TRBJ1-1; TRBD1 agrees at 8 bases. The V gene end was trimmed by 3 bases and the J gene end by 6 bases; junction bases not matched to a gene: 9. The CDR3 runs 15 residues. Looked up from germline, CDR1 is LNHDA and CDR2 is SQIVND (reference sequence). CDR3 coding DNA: TGTGCCAGTAGTATCACAGGGGGGGAATTCGCTGAAGCTTTCTTT. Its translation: CASSITGGEFAEAFF.

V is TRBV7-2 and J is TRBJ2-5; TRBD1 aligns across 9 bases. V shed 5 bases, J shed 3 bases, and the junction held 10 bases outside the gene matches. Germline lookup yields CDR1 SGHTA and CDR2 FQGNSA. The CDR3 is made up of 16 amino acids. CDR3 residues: CASSLDRGVVKETQYF. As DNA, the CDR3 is TGTGCCAGCAGCCTAGACAGGGGGGTAGTGAAAGAGACCCAGTACTTC.